A selection of T cell receptor beta chains follows, all from one sample in a study of cytomegalovirus exposure and HLA in healthy donors. The assay was immunoSEQ multiplex PCR, and TCRdb's table has in-frame clones only and misses some. The table records 100,000 to 150,000 clones, 75% to 85% of them present only once. Sequencing input: PBMCs. All receptors come from a man younger than 45 in good health and CMV-seropositive. Each CDR3 is given with its conserved first and last residue. Each record gives: V gene, D gene, clone size, J gene, CDR3 DNA, CDR3 protein. A D gene is named only where the DNA matches it firmly. The size of a clone is reported for some rows only, either as once, few or many, or as a class for expanded clones.

TRBV18	TRBD1	.	TRBJ1-6	TGTGCCAGCTCGCCAGGGGGGATTTCTAATAATTCACCCCTCCACTTT	CASSPGGISNNSPLHF
TRBV19	.	few	TRBJ2-1	TGTGCCAGTAGTACCTCACAGGGGAGGAATGAGCAGTTCTTC	CASSTSQGRNEQFF
TRBV7-2	TRBD2	.	TRBJ2-3	TGTGCCAGCAGCTTAGAGTGGGGAGAGCGGGGGGGCGTAGGAGATACGCAGTATTTT	CASSLEWGERGGVGDTQYF
TRBV7-2	TRBD2	.	TRBJ2-4	TGTGCCAGCAGCTTAGAACTAGCGGAGTCCTTAGCCAAAAACATTCAGTACTTC	CASSLELAESLAKNIQYF
TRBV7-9	.	.	TRBJ1-2	TGTGCCAGCATCAACCAACCCAGTCCTAACTATGGCTACACCTTC	CASINQPSPNYGYTF
TRBV5-5	.	.	TRBJ1-4	TGTGCCAGCAGCCTTATCGTGAATGAAAAACTGTTTTTT	CASSLIVNEKLFF
TRBV7-9	TRBD1	.	TRBJ1-4	TGTGCCAGCAGCCTCCGGACAGGAGGTGGGGAAAAACTGTTTTTT	CASSLRTGGGEKLFF
TRBV7-9	TRBD2	.	TRBJ2-5	TGTGCCACCTCCCGCGGGGGTGAAGAGACCCAGTACTTC	CATSRGGEETQYF
TRBV27	.	.	TRBJ1-2	TGTGCCAGCCCCTCGGTGAGGGTCACCTTC	CASPSVRVTF
TRBV7-9	TRBD1	few	TRBJ2-6	TGTGCCAGCAGACCCGGGACAGGGGCTGGGGCCAACGTCCTGACTTTC	CASRPGTGAGANVLTF
TRBV9	.	.	TRBJ1-1	TGTGCCAGCAGCGTAGATGGTGGAGGGGGGGGGAGGACTGAAGCTTTCTTT	CASSVDGGGGGRTEAFF
TRBV30	TRBD1	.	TRBJ1-2	TGTGCCTGGACCGACAGGGGGTTCTATGGCTACACCTTC	CAWTDRGFYGYTF
TRBV7-9	.	.	TRBJ1-1	TGTGCCAGCAGCTCCGTCACAGGGGAAGCTTTCTTT	CASSSVTGEAFF
TRBV6-1	.	.	TRBJ1-5	TGTGCCAGCAGTGAAGCAACACGTGGGAGGGGCCAAAGCAATCAGCCCCAGCATTTT	CASSEATRGRGQSNQPQHF
TRBV19	.	.	TRBJ1-2	TGTGCCAGTAGTATGTACAGACCCTATGGCTACACCTTC	CASSMYRPYGYTF
TRBV28	.	.	TRBJ1-4	TGTGCCAGCAGCTATAGGAAGGACTCACAAGCAACTAATGAAAAACTGTTTTTT	CASSYRKDSQATNEKLFF
TRBV29-1	TRBD2	.	TRBJ2-5	TGCAGCGTTGTTAACGGGGGGGGGCAAGAGACCCAGTACTTC	CSVVNGGGQETQYF
TRBV7-9	TRBD1	.	TRBJ1-4	TGTGCCAGCAGCGACGACAGGGGCGGTGAAAAACTGTTTTTT	CASSDDRGGEKLFF
TRBV5-1	.	.	TRBJ2-5	TGCGCCAGCAGCCCCGGAACGACACGGGGGCAGGGGGGAGAGACCCAGTACTTC	CASSPGTTRGQGGETQYF
TRBV9	TRBD1	.	TRBJ2-5	TGTGCCAGCAGCCCGGGACAGGGGAGAGAGACCCAGTACTTC	CASSPGQGRETQYF
TRBV11-1	TRBD1	.	TRBJ1-2	TGTGCCAGCAGCTTAGACCCCCGGGACAGGGGTGGCTACACCTTC	CASSLDPRDRGGYTF
TRBV28	TRBD1	.	TRBJ1-3	TGTGCCAGCAGCTCGCTCGACAGGGGTGGAAACACCATATATTTT	CASSSLDRGGNTIYF
TRBV7-9	.	.	TRBJ1-3	TGTGCCAGCAGCCCGCCCGATGGAGACGGTGCCTCTGGAAACACCATATATTTT	CASSPPDGDGASGNTIYF
TRBV5-6	.	.	TRBJ1-1	TGTGCCAGCAGCTTGTGGACAATGAACACTGAAGCTTTCTTT	CASSLWTMNTEAFF
TRBV25-1	TRBD1	once	TRBJ1-1	TGTGCCAGCACCCAGACAGGGGGAGCGACTGAAGCTTTCTTT	CASTQTGGATEAFF
TRBV7-9	TRBD1	.	TRBJ1-4	TGTGCCAGCAGCTCACGGACAGGGCGGGATGAAAAACTGTTTTTT	CASSSRTGRDEKLFF
TRBV27	.	.	TRBJ2-3	TGTGCCAGCAGTTTAGTACCCGGGGGACAGCCAGATACGCAGTATTTT	CASSLVPGGQPDTQYF
TRBV2	.	few	TRBJ1-2	TGTGCCAGCAGTGGTGGGCCACTCTACACCTTC	CASSGGPLYTF
TRBV5-6	TRBD1	.	TRBJ1-4	TGTGCCAGCAGCTTACCGGGACAGGGGAATGAAAAACTGTTTTTT	CASSLPGQGNEKLFF
TRBV11-3	.	.	TRBJ2-3	TGTGCCAGCAGCGGGAGGGGGACCCACACAGATACGCAGTATTTT	CASSGRGTHTDTQYF
TRBV6-4	TRBD1	.	TRBJ1-2	TGTGCCAGCAGGCCCGACAGGGGTTCCGGCTACACCTTC	CASRPDRGSGYTF
TRBV10-2	.	.	TRBJ1-1	TGCGCCAGCAGTGTAGGACTCCTGAACACTGAAGCTTTCTTT	CASSVGLLNTEAFF
TRBV27	.	.	TRBJ1-2	TGTGCCAGCAGCCCTTATCAGGGGCGGAACTATGGCTACACCTTC	CASSPYQGRNYGYTF
TRBV12-5	.	.	TRBJ1-6	TGTGCTAGTGGTTTGCTACAGGGAGACATAAGTTCACCCCTCCACTTT	CASGLLQGDISSPLHF
TRBV13	TRBD2	.	TRBJ2-7	TGTGCCAGCAGTCGGACTAGCGGGGGGTCCCAGCAGTACTTC	CASSRTSGGSQQYF
TRBV6-1	TRBD1	.	TRBJ1-5	TGTGCCAGCAGGACGGACAGGGGATACAATCAGCCCCAGCATTTT	CASRTDRGYNQPQHF
TRBV5-6	TRBD1	.	TRBJ2-1	TGTGCCAGCAGCGTCGGGACAGTACGGATCTACAATGAGCAGTTCTTC	CASSVGTVRIYNEQFF
TRBV27	TRBD1	.	TRBJ1-1	TGTGCCAGCAGCCCGGACAGGTACACTGAAGCTTTCTTT	CASSPDRYTEAFF
TRBV6-5	.	.	TRBJ2-7	TGTGCCAGCACCCTCGGGGACGAGCAGTACTTC	CASTLGDEQYF
TRBV2	TRBD2	.	TRBJ2-7	TGTGCCAGCACCGAAGTACTAGCGGGGGACTACGAGCAGTACTTC	CASTEVLAGDYEQYF
TRBV19	TRBD1	few	TRBJ1-2	TGTGCCACCACGGTCTCCAGGGGGAACTATGGCTACACCTTC	CATTVSRGNYGYTF
TRBV4-1	.	few	TRBJ2-7	TGCGCCAGCAGCCAAAAAGACAGCAAGAACTCCTACGAGCAGTACTTC	CASSQKDSKNSYEQYF
TRBV5-1	.	few	TRBJ2-6	TGCGCCAGCAGCTTGGATCGGCAGGGAAGTCGCTCTGGGGCCAACGTCCTGACTTTC	CASSLDRQGSRSGANVLTF
TRBV7-2	TRBD2	.	TRBJ2-3	TGTGCCAGCAGCTCAGAGGGGCGGGGGAGCACAGATACGCAGTATTTT	CASSSEGRGSTDTQYF
TRBV6-5	TRBD1	once	TRBJ2-5	TGTGCCAGCAGTTACTCCGGGACAGGGATATTCGAGACCCAGTACTTC	CASSYSGTGIFETQYF
TRBV10-3	TRBD1	.	TRBJ1-1	TGTGCCATCAGTGGCGGACAGGCTGAAGCTTTCTTT	CAISGGQAEAFF
TRBV5-1	.	few	TRBJ2-4	TGCGCCAGCAGCGAAGGGCCGGGGGACAGTCAGTACTTC	CASSEGPGDSQYF
TRBV11-2	.	.	TRBJ2-1	TGTGCCAGCAGCTTAGTCGCTAAAGATGAGCAGTTCTTC	CASSLVAKDEQFF
TRBV2	.	.	TRBJ1-5	TGTGCCAGCAGGGGATACAGGGAAGACAGCAATCAGCCCCAGCATTTT	CASRGYREDSNQPQHF
TRBV9	TRBD2	few	TRBJ2-3	TGTGCCAGCAGCGTGTTCGGGGGGGGGACCTCCACAGATACGCAGTATTTT	CASSVFGGGTSTDTQYF
TRBV14	.	once	TRBJ1-1	TGTGCCAGCAGCCCCCTCGGGGGGGTCACTGAAGCTTTCTTT	CASSPLGGVTEAFF
TRBV10-2	.	few	TRBJ1-1	TGCGCCAGCACCCCGAGTCCGGTCCTGAACACTGAAGCTTTCTTT	CASTPSPVLNTEAFF
TRBV7-2	.	.	TRBJ1-2	TGTGCCAGCAGCTTGGAGGGGAGTGGCTACACCTTC	CASSLEGSGYTF
TRBV9	TRBD1	.	TRBJ2-3	TGTGCCAGTACCGGGACAGGGGGCGAAGATACGCAGTATTTT	CASTGTGGEDTQYF
TRBV27	.	.	TRBJ1-1	TGTGCCAGCAGTTTACTCTGGGGAGACACTGAAGCTTTCTTT	CASSLLWGDTEAFF